The text below deals with one T cell receptor beta chain. What it recognizes is unknown. Time point in this sample: persistent/refractory GD, antithyroid drugs over 5 years with positive TRAb. Isolated PBMC RNA provided the starting material for the TCR library. EDTA tubes were used for drawing about 9 milliliters of peripheral blood. TCR beta libraries were built with iRepertoire HTBI primers and Arm-PCR of CDR3 regions. TCRdb re-derived calls from the multiplex PCR reads in MiXCR, one entry per CDR3 protein. The sample consists of about 310,000 distinct CDR3 sequences, roughly a fifth of them appearing once. This sample was taken from a study of regulatory T cells in long-lasting Graves disease. Study-level information: Over-5-year antithyroid drug use with positive TSH receptor antibodies defined persistent Graves' disease in the study. General study results and limits: The sample size was small, and this may have reduced accuracy. There were preferences for TRBV28, TRBJ1-2 and TRBJ2-5 in persistent disease.

Germline CDR1 KGHSH, CDR2 LQKENI. There are 14 residues in the CDR3. Between the trimmed V and J ends, which lost 3 bases and 2 bases, there was a span of 11 bases. The rearrangement uses TRBV18 and TRBJ2-7, with D tentatively TRBD1 (5 bases). This specimen consisted of peripheral blood mononuclear cells (PBMCs), obtained when the disease was refractory, from a patient treated with antithyroid drugs. This clonotype originated in a female donor with Graves disease. The DNA for the CDR3 is TGTGCCAGCTCACCGGGGCAGGCAACCTACGAGCAGTACTTC. Translating gives CASSPGQATYEQYF.